This TCR beta chain is from a study of Ad26.COV2.S vaccination and SARS-CoV-2 variants. Study overall: Once or twice, 56 days apart, Ad26.COV2.S was delivered intramuscularly.

Sequenced by immunoSEQ multiplex PCR; TCRdb stores in-frame clones only, minus some. The sample holds about 320,000 clones, more than 70% seen once. Described treatment: about 20 received Ad26.COV2.S at low or high dose, single or two shots; roughly five received placebo; per-sample allocation not given. All samples were drawn on day 63, counting from the first vaccine or placebo injection. Donor was an adult aged 18-55 years in Boston. This CDR3 has 14 residues. V was cut by 1 base and J by 6 bases, with 9 bases left in between. CDR1 MNHNY and CDR2 SVGAGI come from the germline V gene (reference sequence).

Here the sequenced sample was peripheral blood, taken in a trial of Ad26.COV2.S vaccine versus placebo. The TCR was taken from a person between 18 and 60 years old who received the Ad26.COV2.S COVID-19 vaccine or a placebo. This rearrangement joins TRBV6-6 to TRBJ1-4; D ambiguous. The CDR3 protein is CASSYYSLDEKLFF. The CDR3 region has the DNA TGTGCCAGCAGTTACTACAGCTTGGATGAAAAACTGTTTTTT.